This T cell receptor (beta chain) stems from a study of T-cell memory formation after mild COVID-19. Across the study: TCR clusters were mostly confined to one donor each. Whole-study findings and limits: CD4+ clones that contracted lay mainly in CM and EM; CD8+ ones lay in EMRA.

After 5'RACE with constant-segment primers, TCR alpha and TCR beta cDNA libraries carrying sample barcodes and UMIs were obtained. Via MiXCR, TCRdb re-called the 5' RACE reads, giving one row per CDR3 protein. The sample records 50,000 or so distinct CDR3 sequences, 12% being singletons. V lost 7 bases and J lost 1, with 5 bases in between. Germline CDR1 and CDR2: DFQATT and SNEGSKA (reference sequence). The CDR3 runs 10 residues. A word on this clonotype: Its antigen is undetermined.

Material: PBMCs or a T cell subset sorted from them (not recorded which). This sequence joins TRBV20-1 and TRBJ2-7; D call uncertain. This clonotype originated in a man aged 18 to 29 who had mild COVID-19 (a few samples of this study predate the infection). Cell type and time point are not known. CDR3: CSGLSYEQYF. The CDR3 coding sequence is TGCAGTGGCTTGTCCTACGAGCAGTACTTC.